This T cell receptor (beta chain) was captured in a study of T cells in Graves' hyperthyroidism and ophthalmopathy. Trimming pared 3 bases from V and 4 bases from J, leaving 9 bases between. Germline V gene sequence: CDR1 MDHEN, CDR2 SYDVKM. This CDR3 spans 14 amino acids. Study results and limitations: Prediction of ophthalmopathy progression came a median approximately 7 months pre-onset.

Enrolled ophthalmopathy patients presented with a Clinical Activity Score of at least 3, a NOSPECS grade of at least 4, and disease duration under 3 months. Uncontrolled infection, other autoimmune disease, pregnancy or lactation led to exclusion. Each diagnosis drew on symptoms, thyroxine, TRAb, thyroid ultrasound and orbital computed tomography findings. Remarks on this clonotype: Antigen specificity is unknown.

Amplified TCR beta CDR3 regions derived from RNA transcripts. TCR CDR3 regions were first amplified by RT-PCR with HTBI primers. TCRdb re-derived calls from the multiplex PCR reads in MiXCR, one entry per CDR3 protein. The table lists 500,000 to 650,000 distinct CDR3 sequences, about 14% of them singletons. The V call is TRBV28, the J call TRBJ2-2; D not certain. The TCR sequence derives from a woman between 45 and 60 years old with Graves' ophthalmopathy. Sequencing used blood. CDR3 amino acids: CASSFPTFTGELFF. The CDR3 DNA follows: TGTGCCAGCAGTTTCCCCACTTTCACCGGGGAGCTGTTTTTT. The full variable domain, with the rest looked up from reference TRBV28 and TRBJ2-2, is DVKVTQSSRYLVKRTGEKVFLECVQDMDHENMFWYRQDPGLGLRLIYFSYDVKMKEKGDIPEGYSVSREKKERFSLILESASTNQTSMYLCASSFPTFTGELFFGEGSRLTVL.